Each of the 4 T cell receptor beta chains below was sequenced from the same sample in a study of T cell changes during pregnancy in multiple sclerosis. TCRdb's copy holds only in-frame clones and misses some; the assay was immunoSEQ multiplex PCR. The data contain tens of thousands of clones, around 93% of them singletons. The starting material was peripheral blood, obtained in the second trimester of pregnancy. All receptors come from a female donor with multiple sclerosis, enrolled in a pregnancy study.

The chain has TRBV7-9 and TRBJ2-5; D call uncertain. Germline V gene lookup returns CDR1 SEHNR and CDR2 FQNEAQ (reference sequence). The CDR3 is made up of 11 amino acids. V lost 6 bases and J 2 bases, leaving 4 bases between the germline ends. The CDR3 reads CASRAQETQYF. In DNA, the CDR3 is TGTGCCAGCAGGGCTCAAGAGACCCAGTACTTC.

This clone was picked up a small number of times. V gene TRBV20-1 combines with J gene TRBJ2-7; the D gene is possibly TRBD2 (6 bases). CDR1 and CDR2 from the germline V gene are DFQATT and SNEGSKA (reference sequence). The V gene lost 6 bases and the J gene lost 6 bases, with 12 bases spanning the gap. The CDR3 loop spans 11 amino acids. CDR3 sequence (DNA): TGCAGTGCCCGACTAGTTTTCGAGCAGTACTTC. This sequence encodes CSARLVFEQYF.

This clone has just one count. CDR3 region: CASLGTGGSYEQYF. CDR3 DNA sequence: TGTGCCAGCCTAGGGACAGGGGGCTCCTACGAGCAGTACTTC. The genes are TRBV2 and TRBJ2-7; 11 bases are a match to TRBD1. Germline trimming cut 8 bases from V and 0 bases from J; bases unmatched to any gene: 3. Germline CDR1 is SNHLY and CDR2 is FYNNEI. The CDR3 runs 14 residues.

The chain carries TRBV10-2 and TRBJ1-1, with D hard to call. Germline assignment: CDR1 WSHSY and CDR2 SAAADI. V was pared by 6 bases and J by 0 bases, with 8 bases between. The CDR3 loop spans 13 amino acids. In DNA form, the CDR3 reads TGCGCCAGCAGGCGGCAGCTGAACACTGAAGCTTTCTTT. It encodes CASRRQLNTEAFF.